The rows below give T cell receptor beta chains drawn from one sample of a study of blood T cell repertoires in COVID-19. Profiled with immunoSEQ multiplex PCR; TCRdb holds only in-frame clones, not every one. The sample carries around 300,000 clones, approximately 84% recorded once. The sample taken for sequencing was peripheral blood. The source is a woman in her thirties who had recovered from COVID-19. CDR3s include the opening cysteine and the closing phenylalanine or tryptophan. Each record gives: CDR3 DNA, CDR3 protein, D gene, clone size, V gene, J gene. A D gene is named only where the DNA matches it firmly. Clone size appears in some rows only: once, few, many, or a class for an expanded clone.

CDR3nt: TGTGCCAGCAGACAAACCTCTAACTATGGCTACACCTTC
CDR3aa: CASRQTSNYGYTF
d_gene: .
abundance: .
v_gene: TRBV6-5
j_gene: TRBJ1-2

CDR3nt: TGTGCCAGCAGCTACGACTCGCTGAGCTCCTACAATGAGCAGTTCTTC
CDR3aa: CASSYDSLSSYNEQFF
d_gene: .
abundance: once
v_gene: TRBV9
j_gene: TRBJ2-1

CDR3nt: TGCGCCAGCAGCTTGGATCCAGCGGGAGCCAACAATGAGCAGTTCTTC
CDR3aa: CASSLDPAGANNEQFF
d_gene: TRBD2
abundance: .
v_gene: TRBV5-1
j_gene: TRBJ2-1

CDR3nt: TGCAGCGTTGCCACAGGGGCCACTAAATTCGCGAACACCGGGGAGCTGTTTTTT
CDR3aa: CSVATGATKFANTGELFF
d_gene: TRBD1
abundance: once
v_gene: TRBV29-1
j_gene: TRBJ2-2

CDR3nt: TGTGCCAGCATAGCCACTGTTCAGGGCCAGGTTCCCTACGAGCAGTACTTC
CDR3aa: CASIATVQGQVPYEQYF
d_gene: .
abundance: .
v_gene: TRBV19
j_gene: TRBJ2-7

CDR3nt: TGCGCCAGCAGCTTGGACCGGACAGGGAGGATTAACACTGAAGCTTTCTTT
CDR3aa: CASSLDRTGRINTEAFF
d_gene: TRBD1
abundance: .
v_gene: TRBV5-1
j_gene: TRBJ1-1

CDR3nt: TGTGCCAGCAGCCAAGGGACAGTGCTCCAAGAGACCCAGTACTTC
CDR3aa: CASSQGTVLQETQYF
d_gene: .
abundance: .
v_gene: TRBV3-1/TRBV3-2
j_gene: TRBJ2-5

CDR3nt: TGCAGCGTCAGGGACAGCTATGGCTACACCTTC
CDR3aa: CSVRDSYGYTF
d_gene: TRBD1
abundance: .
v_gene: TRBV29-1
j_gene: TRBJ1-2

CDR3nt: TGTGCCAGCAGCCTCCCCGTTGACACCTCCTATGGCTACACCTTC
CDR3aa: CASSLPVDTSYGYTF
d_gene: .
abundance: .
v_gene: TRBV6-2/TRBV6-3
j_gene: TRBJ1-2

CDR3nt: TGTGCCAGTAGTATGTACACAGCCCAGGGCATTCAGTACTTC
CDR3aa: CASSMYTAQGIQYF
d_gene: .
abundance: .
v_gene: TRBV19
j_gene: TRBJ2-4

CDR3nt: TGTGCCAGCAGCGAAATTATAGCGGGAGAGGTTTACGAGCAGTACTTC
CDR3aa: CASSEIIAGEVYEQYF
d_gene: TRBD2
abundance: .
v_gene: TRBV9
j_gene: TRBJ2-7

CDR3nt: TGTGCCAGCAGCTCTGGACAGGGTAATTCACCCCTCCACTTT
CDR3aa: CASSSGQGNSPLHF
d_gene: TRBD1
abundance: .
v_gene: TRBV5-6
j_gene: TRBJ1-6

CDR3nt: TGTGCCATCGCGGGGCTCCAAGAGACCCAGTACTTC
CDR3aa: CAIAGLQETQYF
d_gene: .
abundance: .
v_gene: TRBV6-6
j_gene: TRBJ2-5

CDR3nt: TGTGCCAGCAGCCCCCTGGGGCGTTTAGATACGCAGTATTTT
CDR3aa: CASSPLGRLDTQYF
d_gene: .
abundance: .
v_gene: TRBV7-9
j_gene: TRBJ2-3

CDR3nt: TGCGCCAGCAGCCATCTCCTAGCGGGGGAAGAGACCCAGTACTTC
CDR3aa: CASSHLLAGEETQYF
d_gene: TRBD2
abundance: .
v_gene: TRBV4-1
j_gene: TRBJ2-5

CDR3nt: TGTGCCAGCAGCTCAAGCCCGCCAGATACGCAGTATTTT
CDR3aa: CASSSSPPDTQYF
d_gene: .
abundance: .
v_gene: TRBV12-3/TRBV12-4
j_gene: TRBJ2-3

CDR3nt: TGTGCCAGCAGCCAAGACCCGGGACAGTCGTACGAGCAGTACTTC
CDR3aa: CASSQDPGQSYEQYF
d_gene: TRBD1
abundance: .
v_gene: TRBV3-1/TRBV3-2
j_gene: TRBJ2-7

CDR3nt: TGCGCCAGCAGCCAAGTGGCGAGTACGGGGTATGGCTACACCTTC
CDR3aa: CASSQVASTGYGYTF
d_gene: .
abundance: .
v_gene: TRBV4-1
j_gene: TRBJ1-2

CDR3nt: TGCAGCGTTGAAATCGCGTCGACGCAGTATTTT
CDR3aa: CSVEIASTQYF
d_gene: .
abundance: .
v_gene: TRBV29-1
j_gene: TRBJ2-3

CDR3nt: TGCGCCAGCAGCCAAGACTTGGGTACAGGGCTTTCCACTGAAGCTTTCTTT
CDR3aa: CASSQDLGTGLSTEAFF
d_gene: .
abundance: .
v_gene: TRBV4-1
j_gene: TRBJ1-1

CDR3nt: TGCAGTGCCACTGGGGGGGGTGAGCAGTTCTTC
CDR3aa: CSATGGGEQFF
d_gene: TRBD2
abundance: .
v_gene: TRBV20-1
j_gene: TRBJ2-1

CDR3nt: TGTGCCAGCACGGAGGGACTAGCGGGAGTCGCCGGGGAGCTGTTTTTT
CDR3aa: CASTEGLAGVAGELFF
d_gene: TRBD2
abundance: .
v_gene: TRBV9
j_gene: TRBJ2-2

CDR3nt: TGTGCCAGCAGGGGGACAGGAGGGGGATCGCCCCAGCATTTT
CDR3aa: CASRGTGGGSPQHF
d_gene: TRBD1
abundance: .
v_gene: TRBV28
j_gene: TRBJ1-5

CDR3nt: TGCGCCAGCAGTGTGTCACAGGGGAACACTGAAGCTTTCTTT
CDR3aa: CASSVSQGNTEAFF
d_gene: .
abundance: .
v_gene: TRBV23-1
j_gene: TRBJ1-1

CDR3nt: TGTGCCAGCAGCGCCCTCGTCGGTCGTATTTATGGCTACACCTTC
CDR3aa: CASSALVGRIYGYTF
d_gene: .
abundance: .
v_gene: TRBV5-8
j_gene: TRBJ1-2

CDR3nt: TGTGCCAGCAGTAGACTAGCGGGGGGAACCGGGGAGCTGTTTTTT
CDR3aa: CASSRLAGGTGELFF
d_gene: TRBD2
abundance: .
v_gene: TRBV5-4
j_gene: TRBJ2-2

CDR3nt: TGTGCCAGCAGCTTAGGATCCGCGAGGATCTCACCCGAGTACTTC
CDR3aa: CASSLGSARISPEYF
d_gene: .
abundance: .
v_gene: TRBV11-2
j_gene: TRBJ2-4

CDR3nt: TGTGCCAGTAGTGCCCGCCCCCTAGCAGCTAATGAGCAGTTCTTC
CDR3aa: CASSARPLAANEQFF
d_gene: .
abundance: .
v_gene: TRBV19
j_gene: TRBJ2-1

CDR3nt: TGTGCCAGCAGCTTAGTTGCAGGTAACCAAGAGACCCAGTACTTC
CDR3aa: CASSLVAGNQETQYF
d_gene: .
abundance: once
v_gene: TRBV7-9
j_gene: TRBJ2-5

CDR3nt: TGTGCCAGCTCACGCCACAGGGGGGTGTTTCAGCCCCAGCATTTT
CDR3aa: CASSRHRGVFQPQHF
d_gene: TRBD1
abundance: .
v_gene: TRBV18
j_gene: TRBJ1-5

CDR3nt: TGTGCCAGCAGGGGGGCGGGTGAGCAGTTCTTC
CDR3aa: CASRGAGEQFF
d_gene: .
abundance: .
v_gene: TRBV28
j_gene: TRBJ2-1

CDR3nt: TGTGCCAGCAGTTACGGGACAGGGGGACTAGGAGCTTTCTTT
CDR3aa: CASSYGTGGLGAFF
d_gene: TRBD1
abundance: once
v_gene: TRBV6-5
j_gene: TRBJ1-1

CDR3nt: TGTGCCAGCAACCAACTTTGGGCCACTGAAGCTTTCTTT
CDR3aa: CASNQLWATEAFF
d_gene: .
abundance: .
v_gene: TRBV18
j_gene: TRBJ1-1

CDR3nt: TGTGCCAGCAGCTCCTCCTATGGCTACACCTTC
CDR3aa: CASSSSYGYTF
d_gene: .
abundance: .
v_gene: TRBV7-2
j_gene: TRBJ1-2

CDR3nt: TGCGCCAGCAGTCAATCAAAGCGAGGCTCCTACGAGCAGTACTTC
CDR3aa: CASSQSKRGSYEQYF
d_gene: .
abundance: once
v_gene: TRBV23-1
j_gene: TRBJ2-7

CDR3nt: TGTGCCAGCTGTTTAAGCGGGGGGGCCGACGGGGAGCTGTTTTTT
CDR3aa: CASCLSGGADGELFF
d_gene: TRBD2
abundance: few
v_gene: TRBV2
j_gene: TRBJ2-2

CDR3nt: TGCGCCAGCAGCTTGGCCGCGGATACGCAGTATTTT
CDR3aa: CASSLAADTQYF
d_gene: .
abundance: .
v_gene: TRBV5-1
j_gene: TRBJ2-3

CDR3nt: TGTGCCAGCAGCCTGGACAGGTCTAACTATGGCTACACCTTC
CDR3aa: CASSLDRSNYGYTF
d_gene: TRBD1
abundance: once
v_gene: TRBV6-5
j_gene: TRBJ1-2

CDR3nt: TGTGCCAGCAGTTCGCCGGGACAGGGGAATCAGCCCCAGCATTTT
CDR3aa: CASSSPGQGNQPQHF
d_gene: TRBD1
abundance: .
v_gene: TRBV28
j_gene: TRBJ1-5

CDR3nt: TGTGCCAGCAGTTTGGACAGGGAAGCTTTCTTT
CDR3aa: CASSLDREAFF
d_gene: TRBD1
abundance: once
v_gene: TRBV12-3/TRBV12-4
j_gene: TRBJ1-1

CDR3nt: TGTGCCAGCACCCTCCTTGTGACCGGGGAGCTGTTTTTT
CDR3aa: CASTLLVTGELFF
d_gene: .
abundance: .
v_gene: TRBV12-3/TRBV12-4
j_gene: TRBJ2-2

CDR3nt: TGTGCCAGCAGGGGCCTAGACAGGTTCGACGAGCAGTACTTC
CDR3aa: CASRGLDRFDEQYF
d_gene: .
abundance: once
v_gene: TRBV27
j_gene: TRBJ2-7

CDR3nt: TGTGCCAGCAGCCAAGAGATGGTGAGCGGGAACTCCTACAATGAGCAGTTCTTC
CDR3aa: CASSQEMVSGNSYNEQFF
d_gene: TRBD2
abundance: .
v_gene: TRBV4-2
j_gene: TRBJ2-1

CDR3nt: TGTGCCAGCAGTTTGACAGGACACTTGAACACCGGGGAGCTGTTTTTT
CDR3aa: CASSLTGHLNTGELFF
d_gene: .
abundance: .
v_gene: TRBV27
j_gene: TRBJ2-2

CDR3nt: TGCGCCAGCAGCCGAGGGATAGGTAGCTTCGAGCAGTACTTC
CDR3aa: CASSRGIGSFEQYF
d_gene: .
abundance: .
v_gene: TRBV5-1
j_gene: TRBJ2-7